The next 24 T cell receptor beta chains were all read from a single sample in a study of OX40 agonist ivuxolimab in advanced cancers. TCRdb keeps only in-frame clones here, not all; method: immunoSEQ multiplex PCR. This table has roughly 60,000 clones, approximately 88% appearing once. The material was CD4+ or CD8+ T cells sorted from blood, obtained in a trial of the OX40 agonist ivuxolimab. These TCRs come from an adult with an advanced solid tumor such as melanoma, head and neck, liver or kidney cancer.

The chain carries TRBV10-3 and TRBJ2-7; 10 nucleotides match TRBD1. Germline V gives CDR1 ENHRY, CDR2 SYGVKD. V lost 6 bases, J lost 0 bases, and 11 bases stayed unmatched. This CDR3 spans 17 amino acids. The CDR3: CAIRTGQGYGNSYEQYF. The CDR3 bases are TGTGCCATCAGGACGGGACAGGGGTATGGAAACTCCTACGAGCAGTACTTC.

This clone showed up just once. The chain joins TRBV6-1 to TRBJ2-7; 10 bases map to TRBD1. CDR1 and CDR2 from the germline V gene are MNHNS and SASEGT. This CDR3 has 14 residues. The J segment lost 4 bases and the V segment lost 8 bases, leaving 8 bases of the junction unmatched. The CDR3 here is CASSWTGGIYEQYF. The CDR3 DNA is TGTGCCAGCTCCTGGACAGGGGGAATTTACGAGCAGTACTTC.

This chain links TRBV13 with TRBJ2-1; 8 bases agree with TRBD2. The CDR3 is made up of 18 amino acids. Looked up from germline, CDR1 is PRHDT and CDR2 is FYEKMQ (reference sequence). The junction had 16 bases not matched to a gene; V was cut back by 6 bases and J by 3 bases. As DNA, the CDR3 is TGTGCCAGCAGTATTAACGTCCTTCCGGGACTAGTCTACAATGAGCAGTTCTTC. Protein product: CASSINVLPGLVYNEQFF.

The V and J genes are TRBV5-1 and TRBJ2-7, with D uncertain. CDR3 length: 15 residues. Per germline, CDR1 SGHRS and CDR2 YFSETQ. V lost 0 bases and J lost 5, with 15 bases in between. CDR3 bases: TGCGCCAGCAGCTTGGATACGGGTGGAGAGAACGAGCAGTACTTC. Translating it yields CASSLDTGGENEQYF.

The chain links TRBV7-2 to TRBJ2-7; 7 nucleotides agree with TRBD1. Germline trimming cut 5 bases from V and 3 bases from J; bases unmatched to any gene: 4. This CDR3 has 13 amino acids. Germline V gene sequence: CDR1 SGHTA, CDR2 FQGNSA. The DNA of the CDR3 is TGTGCCAGCAGCCAGACAGGGTTCTACGAGCAGTACTTC. This gives the protein CASSQTGFYEQYF.

This rearrangement joins TRBV11-3 to TRBJ2-5; no firm D call. This CDR3 has 14 amino acids. Trimming took 5 bases from V and 1 from J, leaving 11 bases between them. The germline gives CDR1 SGHNT, CDR2 YENEEA. CDR3 in amino acids: CASSAPASQETQYF. In DNA, the CDR3 is TGTGCCAGCAGCGCGCCCGCCAGCCAAGAGACCCAGTACTTC.

This clone has only one observation. The chain couples TRBV6-1 to TRBJ1-5; D possibly corresponds to TRBD1 (5 bases). Trimming removed 2 bases from V and 3 bases from J, with 11 bases in between. There are 15 residues in the CDR3. Germline V gene lookup returns CDR1 MNHNS and CDR2 SASEGT. The CDR3 loop reads CASSESLGDNQPQHF. The DNA for the CDR3 is TGTGCCAGCAGTGAAAGTTTGGGGGACAATCAGCCCCAGCATTTT.

This rearrangement joins TRBV5-6 to TRBJ1-5; D might be TRBD1 (5 bases). This CDR3 comprises 17 residues. From germline, CDR1 is SGHDT and CDR2 YYEEEE. V dropped 4 bases and J dropped 0 bases, with 17 bases sitting between them. The DNA of the CDR3 is TGTGCCAGCAGCCGCATTGGGGCCCATGATAGCAATCAGCCCCAGCATTTT. Its translation: CASSRIGAHDSNQPQHF.

The chain uses TRBV5-1 and TRBJ1-1; D not resolved. CDR3 length: 13 amino acids. The germline CDR1 and CDR2 sequences are SGHRS and YFSETQ. Trimming removed 0 bases from V and 2 bases from J, with 5 bases in between. This chain's CDR3 is CASSLATNTEAFF. The CDR3 coding sequence is TGCGCCAGCAGCTTGGCTACTAACACTGAAGCTTTCTTT.

This chain uses TRBV13 with TRBJ1-2; D perhaps matches TRBD1 (5 bases). Trimming left V 1 base short and J 7 bases short, with 13 bases between. CDR1 is PRHDT, CDR2 FYEKMQ, per germline (reference sequence). The CDR3 totals 14 residues. CDR3 amino acids: CASSLARVPVGYTF. The DNA of the CDR3 is TGTGCCAGCAGCTTAGCCAGGGTACCTGTTGGCTACACCTTC. Together with reference TRBV13 and TRBJ1-2, the CDR3 gives the full variable domain: AAGVIQSPRHLIKEKRETATLKCYPIPRHDTVYWYQQGPGQDPQFLISFYEKMQSDKGSIPDRFSAQQFSDYHSELNMSSLELGDSALYFCASSLARVPVGYTFGSGTRLTVV.

Details on this clone: The junction departs from the called germline gene at one end, perhaps through a read error. The V and J genes are TRBV11-2 and TRBJ1-4; maybe TRBD1 (6 bases). The length of the CDR3 is 15 residues. CDR1 is SGHAT and CDR2 is FQNNGV in the germline V gene. CDR3 nucleotides: TGTGCCAGCAGCCCACAGGGCCAGGCTAAGGAAAAACTGTTTTTT. Protein sequence: CASSPQGQAKEKLFF.

The chain combines TRBV5-6 with TRBJ2-1; TRBD1 matches 11 bases. J gave up 5 bases and V 4 bases, and 5 bases lay outside the gene matches. The length of the CDR3 is 15 residues. Germline V gives CDR1 SGHDT, CDR2 YYEEEE. CDR3: CASSELGQGDNEQFF. CDR3 in DNA: TGTGCCAGCAGCGAACTGGGACAGGGGGACAATGAGCAGTTCTTC.

This chain links TRBV28 with TRBJ2-7; 14 bases fit TRBD2. Trimming at V came to 3 bases and at J to 5 bases, leaving 12 bases not matched to a gene. The CDR3 extends over 18 amino acids. Germline CDR1 is MDHEN and CDR2 is SYDVKM. CDR3 residues: CASSFLRLAGGPGNEQYF. CDR3 in DNA: TGTGCCAGCAGTTTCTTACGACTAGCGGGAGGGCCGGGGAACGAGCAGTACTTC.

The V gene is TRBV5-1, the J gene TRBJ2-7; 7 bases align to TRBD1. Trimming took 6 bases from V and 6 from J; bases not matched to a gene: 12. The CDR3 is 14 amino acids. Germline V CDR1 and CDR2: SGHRS, YFSETQ. This CDR3 is CASKSRQGVSEQYF. In nucleotides, the CDR3 is TGCGCCAGCAAAAGCCGGCAGGGGGTGAGCGAGCAGTACTTC.

The J gene is TRBJ1-5, the V gene TRBV28; 9 bases match TRBD1. The CDR3 runs 14 residues. V gave up 4 bases and J gave up 2 bases; unmatched junction bases: 0. Germline V gene lookup returns CDR1 MDHEN and CDR2 SYDVKM. The DNA of the CDR3 is TGTGCCAGCAGTTGGGACAGGGGCAATCAGCCCCAGCATTTT. Protein product: CASSWDRGNQPQHF.

This clone was counted only a few times. J is TRBJ1-5 and V is TRBV7-9; 7 nucleotides agree with TRBD1. V lost 4 bases, J lost 3 bases, and 12 bases stayed unmatched. Germline values: CDR1 SEHNR, CDR2 FQNEAQ (reference sequence). The CDR3 loop spans 17 amino acids. CDR3 in amino acids: CASSSREAGGPNQPQHF. For the CDR3, the DNA is TGTGCCAGCAGCTCCCGGGAGGCAGGGGGGCCCAATCAGCCCCAGCATTTT.

The chain links TRBV29-1 to TRBJ2-5; D is ambiguous. Per germline, CDR1 SQVTM and CDR2 ANQGSEA. V gave up 3 bases and J gave up 5 bases, with 13 bases separating them. This CDR3 has 13 amino acids. Written as DNA, the CDR3 is TGCAGCGTTGATGTAGGAGCGTGGGAGACCCAGTACTTC. This gives the protein CSVDVGAWETQYF. Full variable domain (missing parts from reference TRBV29-1 and TRBJ2-5): SAVISQKPSRDICQRGTSLTIQCQVDSQVTMMFWYRQQPGQSLTLIATANQGSEATYESGFVIDKFPISRPNLTFSTLTVSNMSPEDSSIYLCSVDVGAWETQYFGPGTRLLVL.

The V call is TRBV5-8, the J call TRBJ2-3; D may correspond to TRBD1 or TRBD2 (6 bases each). Germline V gene sequence: CDR1 SGHTS, CDR2 YDEGEE. CDR3 size: 13 residues. With 1 base removed from V and 6 bases from J, the gap between germline ends came to 9 bases. The CDR3 region has the DNA TGTGCCAGCAGCTTGTGGGGGGCTGATACGCAGTATTTT. Its protein product is CASSLWGADTQYF.

The CDR3 region has the DNA TGTGCCAGCAGTTTAGGAGGGAAGTACGAAAAACTGTTTTTT. It yields the protein CASSLGGKYEKLFF. The chain uses TRBV28 and TRBJ1-4; D is ambiguous. Germline lookup yields CDR1 MDHEN and CDR2 SYDVKM. Trimming took 2 bases from V and 8 from J, leaving 12 bases between them. CDR3 length equals 14 residues.

The J gene is TRBJ2-1, the V gene TRBV5-1, with D perhaps TRBD2 (5 bases). This CDR3 comprises 14 residues. Trimming stripped 0 bases from V and 7 bases from J, with 11 bases between. CDR1 is SGHRS, CDR2 YFSETQ, per germline. The CDR3 loop reads CASSLEGVGNEQFF. CDR3 in DNA: TGCGCCAGCAGCTTGGAGGGAGTGGGTAATGAGCAGTTCTTC.

The chain couples TRBV4-2 to TRBJ2-3, with 9 bases that match TRBD2. Per the germline V gene, CDR1 is LGHNA and CDR2 is YNFKEQ. With V trimmed by 1 base and J by 0 bases, 2 bases remained unmatched. The CDR3 spans 16 residues. As DNA, the CDR3 is TGTGCCAGCAGCCAAGCGACTAGCGGCAGCACAGATACGCAGTATTTT. It is translated as CASSQATSGSTDTQYF.

The chain is built from TRBV11-3 and TRBJ2-1, with TRBD1 matching 9 bases. CDR3 length: 14 amino acids. The V segment lost 6 bases and the J segment 4 bases; nucleotides outside the gene matches: 4. Germline V gene lookup returns CDR1 SGHNT and CDR2 YENEEA. The CDR3 bases are TGTGCCAGCAGACAGGGGGCAGTTTACAATGAGCAGTTCTTC. Protein: CASRQGAVYNEQFF.

In nucleotides, the CDR3 is TGTGCCAGCAGCTTTCGGCCCCTATGGGACGAGCAGTACTTC. Protein: CASSFRPLWDEQYF. The rearrangement uses TRBV12-1 and TRBJ2-7. TRBV12-1 is annotated as a pseudogene. The CDR3 spans 14 residues.

In DNA form, the CDR3 reads TGTGCCAGCAGCCTCGAGGGAAGTTCCGCCCAGTACTTC. Protein sequence: CASSLEGSSAQYF. V usage is TRBV6-1 and J usage is TRBJ2-5, with D maybe TRBD2 (5 bases). The CDR3 has 13 amino acids. Germline CDR1 and CDR2: MNHNS and SASEGT. V shed 6 bases and J shed 9 bases, with 17 bases lying between them.